These T cell receptor beta chains were read from a single sample in a study of T cell responses to AZD1222 COVID-19 vaccine. Sequenced by immunoSEQ multiplex PCR; TCRdb stores in-frame clones only, minus some. This table has around 99,000 clones, about 89% appearing once. Sequencing was performed on peripheral blood, taken on day 0 of AZD1222 vaccination. The receptor set was obtained from an adult in good health. Each CDR3 is given with its conserved first and last residue. Each record gives: V gene, J gene, CDR3 protein.

V gene: TRBV12-3/TRBV12-4; J gene: TRBJ1-4; CDR3 protein: CASCIRTGAKLFF
V gene: TRBV9; J gene: TRBJ2-7; CDR3 protein: CASGKGDSYEQYF
V gene: TRBV18; J gene: TRBJ1-1; CDR3 protein: CASSPQGGTEAFF
V gene: TRBV18; J gene: TRBJ2-2; CDR3 protein: CASSRTGDGELFF
V gene: TRBV4-1; J gene: TRBJ2-7; CDR3 protein: CASSPRARRSQLAGPEQYF
V gene: TRBV7-9; J gene: TRBJ1-6; CDR3 protein: CASSQIKRPLHF
V gene: TRBV6-2/TRBV6-3; J gene: TRBJ1-1; CDR3 protein: CASSYPTGGNTEAFF
V gene: TRBV19; J gene: TRBJ1-5; CDR3 protein: CASSIYPGQLYQPQHF
V gene: TRBV9; J gene: TRBJ1-2; CDR3 protein: CASSVGRGYGYTF
V gene: TRBV19; J gene: TRBJ1-4; CDR3 protein: CASSFGQGPNEKLFF
V gene: TRBV28; J gene: TRBJ2-2; CDR3 protein: CASSPQDRDPGELFF
V gene: TRBV7-6; J gene: TRBJ2-1; CDR3 protein: CASSLEAAGSYNEQFF
V gene: TRBV28; J gene: TRBJ2-2; CDR3 protein: CASSLVAGELFF
V gene: TRBV3-1/TRBV3-2; J gene: TRBJ1-1; CDR3 protein: CASSKTGNTEAFF
V gene: TRBV28; J gene: TRBJ2-7; CDR3 protein: CASSLKLGLAAYEQYF
V gene: TRBV15; J gene: TRBJ1-5; CDR3 protein: CATSRDLRRQDPNQPQHF
V gene: TRBV7-8; J gene: TRBJ1-2; CDR3 protein: CASSRGQGNGYTF
V gene: TRBV14; J gene: TRBJ1-5; CDR3 protein: CASSQVSEDSNQPQHF
V gene: TRBV19; J gene: TRBJ2-2; CDR3 protein: CASKTGATNTGELFF
V gene: TRBV6-5; J gene: TRBJ2-7; CDR3 protein: CASSRGSIYEQYF
V gene: TRBV2; J gene: TRBJ1-5; CDR3 protein: CASSEAQAGRGNQPQHF
V gene: TRBV7-2; J gene: TRBJ2-7; CDR3 protein: CASSPQGTSGTHEQYF
V gene: TRBV28; J gene: TRBJ2-7; CDR3 protein: CASSSPISGLPYEQYF
V gene: TRBV6-5; J gene: TRBJ1-1; CDR3 protein: CASREPGMNTEAFF
V gene: TRBV28; J gene: TRBJ2-1; CDR3 protein: CASSLGGTSYNEQFF
V gene: TRBV7-8; J gene: TRBJ1-5; CDR3 protein: CASSFQGSNQPQHF
V gene: TRBV6-2/TRBV6-3; J gene: TRBJ2-2; CDR3 protein: CASSHWGTGSSHGELFF
V gene: TRBV19; J gene: TRBJ1-4; CDR3 protein: CASSQSGEAHNEKLFF
V gene: TRBV9; J gene: TRBJ1-3; CDR3 protein: CASSAGQISGNTIYF
V gene: TRBV9; J gene: TRBJ1-1; CDR3 protein: CARSLGFRNTEAFF
V gene: TRBV19; J gene: TRBJ2-7; CDR3 protein: CASSIDPTSYEQYF
V gene: TRBV3-1/TRBV3-2; J gene: TRBJ1-1; CDR3 protein: CASSPFSAYYEAFF
V gene: TRBV13; J gene: TRBJ1-2; CDR3 protein: CASTGGTSAGYTF
V gene: TRBV28; J gene: TRBJ1-3; CDR3 protein: CASSGRGQSSGNTIYF
V gene: TRBV21-1; J gene: TRBJ1-5; CDR3 protein: CASSKEGSLEGTAGGSSNQPQHF
V gene: TRBV15; J gene: TRBJ1-4; CDR3 protein: CATSQGANEKLFF
V gene: TRBV30; J gene: TRBJ2-7; CDR3 protein: CAWNAGSSTYEQYF
V gene: TRBV28; J gene: TRBJ2-7; CDR3 protein: CASIAGENEQYF
V gene: TRBV2; J gene: TRBJ2-5; CDR3 protein: CASKFRPSGVQETQYF
V gene: TRBV20-1; J gene: TRBJ2-7; CDR3 protein: CSALAGAEQYF
V gene: TRBV7-8; J gene: TRBJ1-5; CDR3 protein: CASSLALSKFPQHF
V gene: TRBV29-1; J gene: TRBJ1-3; CDR3 protein: CSAAGVSGNTIYF
V gene: TRBV18; J gene: TRBJ1-2; CDR3 protein: CASSPGPLNYGYTF
V gene: TRBV28; J gene: TRBJ2-3; CDR3 protein: CAILSLGQYTDTQYF
V gene: TRBV13; J gene: TRBJ2-5; CDR3 protein: CASSLSSSGVKETQYF
V gene: TRBV15; J gene: TRBJ2-7; CDR3 protein: CATRGTTYEQYF
V gene: TRBV3-1/TRBV3-2; J gene: TRBJ1-2; CDR3 protein: CASSQEGGRGGYTF
V gene: TRBV5-4; J gene: TRBJ1-1; CDR3 protein: CASSPPGRNTEAFF
V gene: TRBV14; J gene: TRBJ2-7; CDR3 protein: CASSPGGDRSPKSYEQYF
V gene: TRBV5-6; J gene: TRBJ1-1; CDR3 protein: CASSQGTGWGTEAFF
V gene: TRBV29-1; J gene: TRBJ2-7; CDR3 protein: CSARGLDFNEQYF
V gene: TRBV5-1; J gene: TRBJ2-3; CDR3 protein: CASSASSRDTQYF
V gene: TRBV28; J gene: TRBJ1-5; CDR3 protein: CASSFDSADQPQHF
V gene: TRBV19; J gene: TRBJ2-5; CDR3 protein: CASSLTWTSGSETQYF
V gene: TRBV7-3; J gene: TRBJ2-6; CDR3 protein: CASRPGGSLAGANVLTF
V gene: TRBV5-4; J gene: TRBJ2-5; CDR3 protein: CASSLPGFRETQYF